The entry that follows covers one T cell receptor (beta chain) sequence. Its specific antigen is unknown. Per-base qualities were not stored, and no clone one base away is much larger. Whole blood was collected in K2EDTA tubes by collaborating institutions according to the institutions' own protocols. For TCRbeta analysis, collaborator samples were shipped as frozen whole blood, as isolated PBMCs, or as DNA extracted from either sample type. The data were obtained in a study of blood T cell repertoires in COVID-19 (dated by TCRdb to 2019 to 2021). Regarding the complete study: Samples from collaborators originated in the United States, Italy and Spain and spanned both the acute and convalescent phases of COVID-19. The material from the prospective study consisted of cDNA or gDNA derived from T cells, B-cell-depleted T cells, or PBMCs. The dataset comprised deeply sampled blood TCRbeta repertoires from subjects exposed to, actively infected with, or recovered from COVID-19. The repertoires were released in a freely available public database meant as a resource for research on the immune response to SARS-CoV-2. The samples were drawn from two sources: the first 160 participants of the ongoing ImmuneRACE study, and fewer than 1,500 subjects contributed by 6 global collaborators. Sample metadata almost always included a de-identified subject ID, COVID-19 status, age in years and sex. Where available, HLA class I and class II types were obtained from metadata supplied by the sample provider rather than from assay-based typing.

Study-wide conclusions, independent of this receptor: The amount of clinical and demographic metadata varied by source and participant and was provided uncurated.

TCRbeta CDR3 regions were amplified from genomic DNA using the immunoSEQ Assay, a bias-controlled multiplex PCR. In the paper's pipeline: Within the assay, amplification of reference gene primers was used to estimate how many nucleated cells each sample contained. To quantify the absolute abundance of each unique TCRbeta CDR3 rearrangement, sequence reads were collapsed and filtered. For each sample, productive Simpson clonality was calculated by taking the square root of Simpson's diversity index across productive rearrangements. Imported from immuneACCESS, the table was reduced by TCRdb to in-frame sequences with V and J called. These copies leave out some clones; in studies compared against another copy, an unresolved V gene accounts for under half, and the cause of the remainder is not known. From that table come the V and J calls and clone size; the DNA was used to work out D and trimming. The sample profile shows under 75,000 clones; more than 60% of them were found once. The ten largest clones add up to around 18% of the sample.

The TCR originated in a woman in her forties or fifties with active or convalescent COVID-19. Specimen: peripheral blood.

DNA sequence: TGTGCCAGCAGGGTTGGGCAGACGCAGTATTTT. This codes for CASRVGQTQYF. The rearrangement combines TRBV25-1 with TRBJ2-3; there is no confident call for the D gene. The CDR3 starts with the cysteine, ends with the phenylalanine, and has 11 residues. The only DNA kept is the CDR3, 33 bases in frame from the first base. V is clipped by 6 bases and J by 9 bases, and the sequence between their germline boundaries is 10 bases long. CDR1 is given as MGHDK and CDR2 as SYGVNS, both from the germline V gene.